A single sample gave rise to the 14 T cell receptor beta chains below, sequenced in a study of cytomegalovirus exposure and HLA in healthy donors (dated by TCRdb to 2017 to 2019). The method was the immunoSEQ multiplex PCR assay. For the multiplex PCR, a mixture combining 60 forward primers for TCR Vbeta segments and 13 reverse primers for TCR Jbeta segments was used. TCRdb stores this immuneACCESS table with in-frame sequences only. Part of the clones is absent; in the studies checked, under half of the shortfall reflects unresolved V genes, and no reason is known for the rest. Present in this sample are around 120,000 clones, around 72% of which were seen just once. The top ten constitute approximately 2.6% of the sample. Sample: PBMCs. These TCRs come from a human donor in good health.

Only one count was recorded for this clone. This chain connects TRBV19 to TRBJ1-3; D not resolved. The CDR3 consists of 14 residues. Germline CDR1 reads LNHDA; CDR2 reads SQIVND (reference sequence). V lost 5 bases and J 3 bases, leaving 11 bases between the germline ends. The CDR3 DNA reads as TGTGCCAGTAGTTTGGACTACGGTGGAAACACCATATATTTT. Amino acids: CASSLDYGGNTIYF.

The V gene is TRBV5-1, the J gene TRBJ1-5; possibly TRBD1 for D (5 bases). Trimming took 4 bases from V and 0 from J, leaving 17 bases between them. CDR1 is SGHRS, CDR2 YFSETQ, per germline. The CDR3 covers 17 residues. The CDR3 DNA reads as TGCGCCAGCAGCCCAGGGCGGATTGACAATAGCAATCAGCCCCAGCATTTT. This sequence encodes CASSPGRIDNSNQPQHF.

This clone was seen only a few times. The chain recombines TRBV7-2 with TRBJ2-1; D ambiguous. Trimming took 4 bases from V and 9 from J, leaving 13 bases between them. The CDR3 extends over 13 amino acids. Looked up from germline, CDR1 is SGHTA and CDR2 is FQGNSA. CDR3 in amino acids: CASSSSPVGEQFF. Here the CDR3 DNA reads TGTGCCAGCAGCTCCTCGCCGGTCGGTGAGCAGTTCTTC.

The chain employs TRBV6-1 and TRBJ1-3; TRBD1 is a possible D gene (6 bases). V gave up 0 bases and J gave up 0 bases, with 9 bases separating them. Germline values: CDR1 MNHNS, CDR2 SASEGT. The CDR3 is made up of 16 amino acids. In DNA form, the CDR3 reads TGTGCCAGCAGTGAAGCGAGGGGGATCTCTGGAAACACCATATATTTT. Translating it yields CASSEARGISGNTIYF.

V is TRBV6-6 and J is TRBJ2-5; the match to TRBD2 covers 10 bases. The CDR3 is made up of 13 amino acids. The junction had 5 bases not matched to a gene; V was cut back by 2 bases and J by 11 bases. The germline V gene encodes CDR1 MNHNY and CDR2 SVGAGI (reference sequence). The CDR3 loop reads CASSYLAGVEQYF. The CDR3 region has the DNA TGTGCCAGCAGTTACCTAGCGGGAGTTGAGCAGTACTTC.

J is TRBJ2-5 and V is TRBV19; 7 bases fit TRBD2. Gene TRBJ2-7 matches the end of the DNA better, so the J call may be wrong. Germline assignment: CDR1 LNHDA and CDR2 SQIVND (reference sequence). CDR3 length: 14 amino acids. The DNA of the CDR3 is TGTGCCAGTAGCCGTAGCGGGTTGTCCTACGAGCAGTACTTC. Translated, it gives CASSRSGLSYEQYF.

This clone was observed once. The chain carries TRBV7-2 and TRBJ1-6; the match to TRBD1 covers 7 bases. V was clipped by 10 bases and J by 0 bases; unmatched bases: 9. Germline V gives CDR1 SGHTA, CDR2 FQGNSA. The CDR3 has 16 residues. CDR3 amino acids: CAISGQASSYNSPLHF. The CDR3 nucleotides read TGTGCCATCTCCGGACAGGCGAGCTCCTATAATTCACCCCTCCACTTT. The variable domain in full, with the rest retrieved from reference TRBV7-2 and TRBJ1-6, is GAGVSQSPSNKVTEKGKDVELRCDPISGHTALYWYRQSLGQGLEFLIYFQGNSAPDKSGLPSDRFSAERTGGSVSTLTIQRTQQEDSAVYLCAISGQASSYNSPLHFGNGTRLTVT.

The chain uses TRBV30 and TRBJ2-5; D uncertain. The germline V gene encodes CDR1 GTSNPN and CDR2 SVGIG (reference sequence). V was shortened by 0 bases and J by 2 bases, with 10 bases between the two germline ends. This CDR3 contains 14 residues. CDR3 in DNA: TGTGCCTGGAGTGTACGACTGGGTCAAGAGACCCAGTACTTC. Translating gives CAWSVRLGQETQYF.

The chain carries TRBV19 and TRBJ1-3; D not certain. The CDR3 length is 13 residues. Looked up from germline, CDR1 is LNHDA and CDR2 is SQIVND (reference sequence). Trimming stripped 4 bases from V and 4 bases from J, with 8 bases between. The DNA of the CDR3 is TGTGCCAGTAGTACCCTTTTCGGAAACACCATATATTTT. Protein product: CASSTLFGNTIYF. Drawing the rest from reference TRBV19 and TRBJ1-3, the complete variable domain is DGGITQSPKYLFRKEGQNVTLSCEQNLNHDAMYWYRQDPGQGLRLIYYSQIVNDFQKGDIAEGYSVSREKKESFPLTVTSAQKNPTAFYLCASSTLFGNTIYFGEGSWLTVV.

This chain uses TRBV30 with TRBJ1-5, with D unclear. V was clipped by 4 bases and J by 2 bases, with 6 bases between them. This CDR3 contains 12 residues. Per the germline V gene, CDR1 is GTSNPN and CDR2 is SVGIG (reference sequence). CDR3 DNA sequence: TGTGCCTGGAATATTGGCAATCAGCCCCAGCATTTT. This translates into CAWNIGNQPQHF.

This clone was observed a few times. The V gene is TRBV28, the J gene TRBJ1-2, with no clear D. Trimming cost V 2 bases and J 8 bases, with 9 bases left between them. CDR1 and CDR2 (germline): MDHEN, SYDVKM. This CDR3 has 12 residues. The DNA of the CDR3 is TGTGCCAGCAGTTTAACCCCCGGGGGCTACACCTTC. Translated: CASSLTPGGYTF.

Points on this clone: At one boundary the junction diverges from the germline segment, which might be a read error. DNA for the CDR3: TGTTCCAGCAGCTTAGGTTCCGGGGGGCTGGGTTCACCCCTCCACTTT. It codes for CSSSLGSGGLGSPLHF. The gene calls are TRBV7-9 and TRBJ1-6, with D possibly being TRBD1 (6 bases). This CDR3 comprises 16 residues. Germline CDR1 reads SEHNR; CDR2 reads FQNEAQ (reference sequence).

The V gene is TRBV30, the J gene TRBJ2-1; 7 bases fit TRBD1. Germline CDR1 and CDR2: GTSNPN and SVGIG (reference sequence). J lost 9 bases, V lost 2 bases, and 4 bases had no gene match. CDR3 length: 12 residues. The CDR3 bases are TGTGCCTGGAGTACAGGGGCATCTGAGCAGTTCTTC. This sequence encodes CAWSTGASEQFF.

This clone showed up just a few times. The rearrangement links TRBV7-9 to TRBJ2-3; TRBD1 matches 8 bases. This CDR3 comprises 13 residues. Germline lookup yields CDR1 SEHNR and CDR2 FQNEAQ (reference sequence). Trimming removed 11 bases from V and 4 bases from J; junction bases left unmatched: 8. This chain's CDR3 is CAGEGQGADTQYF. DNA for the CDR3: TGTGCCGGAGAAGGACAGGGAGCAGATACGCAGTATTTT.